The 18 T cell receptor beta chains in this list originate from one sample, sequenced in a study of T-cell reconstitution after alpha-beta-depleted transplantation in children. For TCRbeta, the library was prepared with unique molecular identifiers. Using its own MiXCR run on the PCR reads, TCRdb lists one record per CDR3 protein. Here the sample spans about 200,000 distinct CDR3 sequences, approximately 15% being singletons. The material was PBMCs, mostly from graft donor cells, obtained 360 days after TCRalphabeta/CD19-depleted stem cell transplant. All receptors derive from a male patient between 2 and 10 years old who had a stem cell transplant for acute lymphoblastic leukemia, so the T cells may come from the graft donor.

This clonotype was counted many times. This chain joins TRBV5-1 and TRBJ2-3, with 10 bases matching TRBD2. Germline trimming cut 3 bases from V and 0 bases from J; bases unmatched to any gene: 4. The CDR3 spans 16 residues. Germline V gene lookup returns CDR1 SGHRS and CDR2 YFSETQ. CDR3 in DNA: TGCGCCAGCAGCTGGGGGACTAGCGATAGCACAGATACGCAGTATTTT. Amino acids: CASSWGTSDSTDTQYF.

In this sample, this clonotype turned up a few times. The rearrangement links TRBV10-3 to TRBJ1-5; D uncertain. CDR3 size: 14 residues. Trimming left V 2 bases short and J 6 bases short, with 11 bases between. Germline loops: CDR1 ENHRY, CDR2 SYGVKD. The DNA for the CDR3 is TGTGCCATCAGTGAGGGACCGACGAGTCAGCCCCAGCATTTT. Encoded protein: CAISEGPTSQPQHF.

In its sample, this clonotype was seen many times. The CDR3 nucleotides are TGTGCCAGTAGTATTGGGACAGGGATCCCCCTCTCCTACAATGAGCAGTTCTTC. This translates into CASSIGTGIPLSYNEQFF. The gene calls are TRBV19 and TRBJ2-1; 9 bases align to TRBD1. This CDR3 has 18 amino acids. The V and J ends lost 3 bases and 0 bases, in that order; junction bases with no gene match: 9. The germline CDR1 and CDR2 sequences are LNHDA and SQIVND (reference sequence).

There are a few counts of this clonotype. The CDR3 sequence is CASSQDLPGTSIAYEQYF. The DNA of the CDR3 is TGTGCCAGCAGCCAAGATTTGCCTGGGACTTCCATCGCCTACGAGCAGTACTTC. The chain joins TRBV3-1 to TRBJ2-7; D perhaps matches TRBD2 (6 bases). In germline, CDR1 is LGHDT, CDR2 YNNKEL (reference sequence). There are 18 residues in the CDR3. The V end was cut by 0 bases, the J end by 2 bases, with 20 bases between.

The CDR3 is CSSRDRAENTEAFF. The CDR3 region has the DNA TGCAGCTCCCGGGACAGGGCAGAGAACACTGAAGCTTTCTTT. The V gene is TRBV29-1, the J gene TRBJ1-1; 9 bases are a match to TRBD1. This CDR3 has 14 amino acids. CDR1 SQVTM and CDR2 ANQGSEA come from the germline V gene. J lost 1 base, V lost 8 bases, and 8 bases had no gene match. Using reference TRBV29-1 and TRBJ1-1 for the parts outside the CDR3, the full variable domain is SAVISQKPSRDICQRGTSLTIQCQVDSQVTMMFWYRQQPGQSLTLIATANQGSEATYESGFVIDKFPISRPNLTFSTLTVSNMSPEDSSIYLCSSRDRAENTEAFFGQGTRLTVV.

The chain recombines TRBV12-3 or TRBV12-4 with TRBJ1-4, with D unclear. The V end lost 8 bases, the J end lost 1 base, and 14 bases lay between the germline ends. The CDR3 extends over 15 amino acids. CDR3 nucleotides: TGTGCCAGCCGCTCCACGGCGCAAACTAATGAAAAACTGTTTTTT. Encoded protein: CASRSTAQTNEKLFF.

This clonotype was observed at least ten times. The chain has TRBV9 and TRBJ2-2, with TRBD2 as a possible D gene (5 bases). V lost 0 bases to trimming and J lost 2 bases, with 11 bases between them. Germline CDR1 SGDLS, CDR2 YYNGEE. CDR3 length: 16 amino acids. CDR3 DNA sequence: TGTGCCAGCAGCGTAGGCGGACTGGAAAACACCGGGGAGCTGTTTTTT. Protein product: CASSVGGLENTGELFF.

This clonotype was detected many times. The chain carries TRBV7-2 and TRBJ2-3; no firm D call. The CDR3 totals 12 residues. Germline lookup yields CDR1 SGHTA and CDR2 FQGNSA. V was shortened by 5 bases and J by 3 bases, with 6 bases between the two germline ends. This CDR3 is CASSGYTDTQYF. For the CDR3, the DNA is TGTGCCAGCAGCGGATATACAGATACGCAGTATTTT.

This clonotype appeared a few times. J is TRBJ2-1 and V is TRBV2, with 7 bases matching TRBD2. J gave up 0 bases and V 6 bases, and 5 bases lay outside the gene matches. Germline lookup yields CDR1 SNHLY and CDR2 FYNNEI. CDR3 length: 15 amino acids. CDR3 sequence reads: CASRTSATSYNEQFF. In nucleotides, the CDR3 is TGTGCCAGCAGAACTAGCGCAACCTCCTACAATGAGCAGTTCTTC.

This clonotype was seen only a few times. V usage is TRBV7-9 and J usage is TRBJ2-3; D ambiguous. The germline V and J ends were trimmed by 0 bases and 1 base, with 8 bases remaining between them. CDR3 length: 15 amino acids. In germline, CDR1 is SEHNR, CDR2 FQNEAQ (reference sequence). Here the CDR3 reads CASSLATLGTDTQYF. The DNA for the CDR3 is TGTGCCAGCAGCTTAGCGACTCTGGGCACAGATACGCAGTATTTT. The complete variable domain, with remaining parts taken from reference TRBV7-9 and TRBJ2-3, reads DTGVSQNPRHKITKRGQNVTFRCDPISEHNRLYWYRQTLGQGPEFLTYFQNEAQLEKSRLLSDRFSAERPKGSFSTLEIQRTEQGDSAMYLCASSLATLGTDTQYFGPGTRLTVL.

In its sample, this clonotype was seen many times. The CDR3 bases are TGCGCCAGCAGCTTGATGCCAGGCGTCCAGCCCCAGCATTTT. This translates into CASSLMPGVQPQHF. The chain couples TRBV5-1 to TRBJ1-5; D is ambiguous. The CDR3 extends over 14 amino acids. Trimming left V 1 base short and J 7 bases short, with 12 bases between. Germline V CDR1 and CDR2: SGHRS, YFSETQ.

The rearrangement links TRBV27 to TRBJ1-4; 7 nucleotides match TRBD1. The CDR3 runs 15 residues. J was trimmed by 6 bases and V by 3 bases; bases with no gene match: 7. Germline CDR1 MNHEY, CDR2 SMNVEV (reference sequence). The CDR3 coding sequence is TGTGCCAGCAGTTTCCGAGACAGGGAGTATGAAAAACTGTTTTTT. It specifies CASSFRDREYEKLFF.

In this sample, this clonotype turned up a few times. This chain joins TRBV12-3 or TRBV12-4 and TRBJ1-5, with D unresolved. Trimming cost V 5 bases and J 5 bases, with 7 bases left between them. There are 12 residues in the CDR3. This CDR3 reads CASSTDHQPQHF. The CDR3, as DNA: TGTGCCAGCAGTACAGATCATCAGCCCCAGCATTTT.

CDR3 sequence (DNA): TGCAGCGTTGAAATAGTAGTGGGCTACACCTTC. Translation gives CSVEIVVGYTF. The rearrangement links TRBV29-1 to TRBJ1-2; D unclear. CDR1 is SQVTM and CDR2 is ANQGSEA in the germline V gene. The length of the CDR3 is 11 residues. The V end lost 2 bases, the J end lost 8 bases, and 9 bases lay between the germline ends.

The chain couples TRBV24-1 to TRBJ2-5; possibly TRBD2 for D (6 bases). V lost 2 bases and J lost 3, with 12 bases in between. CDR1 is KGHDR and CDR2 is SFDVKD in the germline V gene. The CDR3 runs to 15 residues. CDR3 nucleotides: TGTGCCACCAGTGATTGGAGGGGTGAGGAAGAGACCCAGTACTTC. Protein sequence: CATSDWRGEEETQYF.

In this sample, this clonotype turned up a few times. V is TRBV7-9 and J is TRBJ1-2, with a weak D call TRBD1 (5 bases). From germline, CDR1 is SEHNR and CDR2 FQNEAQ (reference sequence). With 2 bases removed from V and 5 bases from J, the gap between germline ends came to 12 bases. The CDR3 runs to 14 residues. The CDR3 DNA is TGTGCCAGCAGCTTATTCCAAGGGGATTATGGCTACACCTTC. Translation gives CASSLFQGDYGYTF.

The table lists this clonotype with many counts. The CDR3 DNA is TGCGCCACCAAAGCGGGGGCTAGCACAGATACGCAGTATTTT. It specifies CATKAGASTDTQYF. The rearrangement joins TRBV5-1 to TRBJ2-3, with 8 positions matching TRBD2. J was trimmed by 0 bases and V by 9 bases; bases with no gene match: 6. The CDR3 is 14 residues long. Looked up from germline, CDR1 is SGHRS and CDR2 is YFSETQ.

The genes are TRBV6-5 and TRBJ1-1; 8 bases match TRBD1. The CDR3 is 14 amino acids. CDR1 is MNHEY and CDR2 is SVGAGI in the germline V gene. With 5 bases clipped from V and 3 bases from J, the junction kept 5 bases outside the gene matches. The CDR3 coding sequence is TGTGCCAGCAGTATCCGGGACAGGTACACTGAAGCTTTCTTT. Encoded protein: CASSIRDRYTEAFF.